What follows are 14 T cell receptor beta chains derived from one specimen sequenced in a study of OX40 agonist ivuxolimab in advanced cancers. This table comes from immunoSEQ multiplex PCR, and its TCRdb copy is limited to in-frame clones, with some not included. Counted here are roughly 80,000 clones, around nine tenths occurring once; the ten biggest clones make up 0.3% to 0.45%. The material sequenced was CD4+ or CD8+ T cells sorted from blood, taken in a trial of the OX40 agonist ivuxolimab. All receptors derive from an adult with an advanced solid tumor such as melanoma, head and neck, liver or kidney cancer.

The V and J genes are TRBV5-4 and TRBJ2-3; D not resolved. The CDR3 is 16 amino acids. Germline CDR1 is SGHNT and CDR2 is YYREEE (reference sequence). V dropped 1 base and J dropped 0 bases, with 12 bases sitting between them. CDR3 sequence (DNA): TGTGCCAGCAGCTTGTCGCAAATCCTCAGCACAGATACGCAGTATTTT. Translating it yields CASSLSQILSTDTQYF.

The gene calls are TRBV2 and TRBJ2-7, with TRBD2 identical over 14 bases. This CDR3 region has 16 residues. Germline CDR1 and CDR2: SNHLY and FYNNEI. J lost 6 bases, V lost 6 bases, and 10 bases had no gene match. The CDR3 sequence: CASSGPGLAGVGEQYF. For the CDR3, the DNA is TGTGCCAGCAGCGGTCCGGGACTAGCGGGAGTGGGCGAGCAGTACTTC.

This chain joins TRBV5-1 and TRBJ2-7; D is possibly TRBD1 or TRBD2 (5 bases each). V was cut by 6 bases and J by 0 bases, with 16 bases left in between. This CDR3 spans 15 amino acids. Germline CDR1 reads SGHRS; CDR2 reads YFSETQ. This CDR3 is CASTSDGTPSYEQYF. CDR3 coding DNA: TGCGCCAGCACCTCCGACGGGACGCCCTCCTACGAGCAGTACTTC.

The chain links TRBV19 to TRBJ2-7; D might be TRBD2 (5 bases). Trimming removed 4 bases at V and 5 bases at J, with 15 bases between. This CDR3 has 14 amino acids. Germline V gene data show CDR1 as LNHDA and CDR2 as SQIVND (reference sequence). CDR3 sequence (DNA): TGTGCCAGTAGTACCGTGGGGAGTAACGACGAGCAGTACTTC. This sequence encodes CASSTVGSNDEQYF.

This clone was seen just once. The V gene is TRBV5-4, the J gene TRBJ2-1; TRBD1 agrees at 8 bases. V trimming: 4 bases; J trimming: 1 base; junction bases outside the gene matches: 7. Germline V gene lookup returns CDR1 SGHNT and CDR2 YYREEE (reference sequence). This CDR3 is built from 16 residues. The chain's CDR3 is CASSGFDRGSYNEQFF. CDR3 nucleotides: TGTGCCAGCAGCGGATTCGACAGGGGATCCTACAATGAGCAGTTCTTC.

V usage is TRBV10-1 and J usage is TRBJ1-2; 7 bases line up with TRBD1. CDR1 is WNHNN, CDR2 SYGVQD, per germline (reference sequence). The V and J ends lost 3 bases and 5 bases, in that order; junction bases with no gene match: 3. This CDR3 is 13 amino acids long. CDR3 loop: CASSEHRGYGYTF. The DNA of the CDR3 is TGCGCCAGCAGTGAACACAGGGGTTATGGCTACACCTTC.

The chain is built from TRBV28 and TRBJ2-7; TRBD2 aligns across 8 bases. The trim removed 2 bases at V and 3 bases at J, leaving 6 bases unmatched. Germline V CDR1 and CDR2: MDHEN, SYDVKM. The CDR3 spans 15 residues. CDR3 in DNA: TGTGCCAGCAGTTTACCAAGCGGGAGTTACTACGAGCAGTACTTC. Its translation is CASSLPSGSYYEQYF.

The chain combines TRBV2 with TRBJ1-4; a possible D gene is TRBD1 (6 bases). Trimming pared 6 bases from V and 7 bases from J, leaving 15 bases between. Per the germline V gene, CDR1 is SNHLY and CDR2 is FYNNEI. The CDR3 extends over 14 amino acids. In DNA, the CDR3 is TGTGCCAGCAGCCCCAGGGGAAGAGGTGAAAAACTGTTTTTT. It encodes CASSPRGRGEKLFF.

The chain recombines TRBV11-3 with TRBJ1-1; 7 bases are a match to TRBD1. In germline, CDR1 is SGHNT, CDR2 YENEEA. The CDR3 consists of 13 residues. Trimming at V came to 3 bases and at J to 6 bases, leaving 4 bases not matched to a gene. The CDR3 region is CASSLGQPSEAFF. The CDR3 region has the DNA TGTGCCAGCAGCTTGGGACAGCCCTCTGAAGCTTTCTTT.

This rearrangement joins TRBV27 to TRBJ2-3; no reliable D call. V was pared by 6 bases and J by 6 bases, with 13 bases between. Germline CDR1 MNHEY, CDR2 SMNVEV (reference sequence). The CDR3 is 13 amino acids. The CDR3 DNA is TGTGCCAGCAGGTTTTTGGGTGCGGATACGCAGTATTTT. It codes for CASRFLGADTQYF.

The V and J genes are TRBV10-3 and TRBJ2-2; 12 bases match TRBD2. From germline, CDR1 is ENHRY and CDR2 SYGVKD. The CDR3 is 18 residues long. The V and J ends lost 2 bases and 2 bases, in that order; junction bases with no gene match: 6. The CDR3 bases are TGTGCCATCAGTGAGGCTAGCGGGAGGGCCCGAAACACCGGGGAGCTGTTTTTT. Its protein is CAISEASGRARNTGELFF.

The chain is built from TRBV5-1 and TRBJ1-1, with TRBD1 matching over 10 bases. From germline, CDR1 is SGHRS and CDR2 YFSETQ. With V trimmed by 4 bases and J by 3 bases, 9 bases remained unmatched. The CDR3 runs to 16 residues. CDR3 loop: CASSRTGGYVDTEAFF. The CDR3 coding sequence is TGCGCCAGCAGCAGGACAGGGGGTTACGTGGACACTGAAGCTTTCTTT.

This clone was recorded a few times. J is TRBJ1-1 and V is TRBV7-9; D perhaps matches TRBD1 (6 bases). The CDR3 is 11 residues long. CDR1 and CDR2 (germline): SEHNR, FQNEAQ (reference sequence). Trimming pared 5 bases from V and 8 bases from J, leaving 9 bases between. Here the CDR3 DNA reads TGTGCCAGCAGCGAAGACAGGGAAGCTTTCTTT. Its translation: CASSEDREAFF.

Details on this clone: The same CDR3 also results from other DNA sequences found in this sample. The chain is built from TRBV19 and TRBJ2-5, with no clear D. CDR3 length: 12 residues. Germline loops: CDR1 LNHDA, CDR2 SQIVND (reference sequence). V was clipped by 1 base and J by 4 bases, with 4 bases between them. CDR3 sequence: CASSIGGETQYF. The CDR3 nucleotides read TGTGCCAGTAGTATAGGAGGAGAGACCCAGTACTTC.